Listed here is a single T cell receptor beta chain. This CDR3 is 17 amino acids long. Germline CDR1 and CDR2: SNHLY and FYNNEI. V shed 1 base and J 5 bases; nucleotides not matched to a gene: 12. This sample stems from a study of blood T cell repertoires in COVID-19. The assay was immunoSEQ multiplex PCR, and TCRdb's table has in-frame clones only and misses some. The data hold some 200,000 clones, with approximately 85% observed a single time. The V call is TRBV2, the J call TRBJ1-1, with TRBD1 matching over 8 bases. The specimen was peripheral blood. The sequence was obtained from an older woman with acute or convalescent COVID-19. CDR3 region: CASSEDLVVQGGTEAFF. The CDR3 nucleotides are TGTGCCAGCAGTGAAGACCTAGTTGTACAGGGGGGGACTGAAGCTTTCTTT.